The 12 T cell receptor beta chains below were found in one sample sequenced in a study of blood T cell repertoires in COVID-19. Data came from immunoSEQ multiplex PCR; TCRdb stores just in-frame clones and leaves some out. The repertoire has 200,000 to 250,000 clones, approximately 78% of them found once; the top ten carry approximately 7.6%. The sequenced sample consisted of peripheral blood. These receptors were obtained from an elderly woman with COVID-19, enrolled during active disease.

The chain uses TRBV5-1 and TRBJ2-2; maybe TRBD1 (7 bases). Trimming pared 8 bases from V and 7 bases from J, leaving 27 bases between. The CDR3 is 17 amino acids. The germline gives CDR1 SGHRS, CDR2 YFSETQ. This CDR3 is CARESTGRVGTDGELFF. Written as DNA, the CDR3 is TGCGCCAGAGAATCGACAGGGCGGGTGGGGACTGACGGGGAGCTGTTTTTT.

This sequence joins TRBV9 and TRBJ2-2, with 8 nucleotides matching TRBD1. J was trimmed by 1 base and V by 0 bases; bases with no gene match: 5. CDR3 size: 17 residues. Germline-derived CDR1 and CDR2 are SGDLS and YYNGEE. Written as DNA, the CDR3 is TGTGCCAGCAGCGTAGACAGGGGGATACGGAACACCGGGGAGCTGTTTTTT. Amino acids: CASSVDRGIRNTGELFF. Using reference TRBV9 and TRBJ2-2 for the parts outside the CDR3, the full variable domain is DSGVTQTPKHLITATGQRVTLRCSPRSGDLSVYWYQQSLDQGLQFLIQYYNGEERAKGNILERFSAQQFPDLHSELNLSSLELGDSALYFCASSVDRGIRNTGELFFGEGSRLTVL.

CDR3 DNA: TGTGCCAGCAGCTTATTGGACAGGGGGAACACTGAAGCTTTCTTT. It translates to CASSLLDRGNTEAFF. The chain recombines TRBV7-3 with TRBJ1-1; 9 positions agree with TRBD1. The germline V gene encodes CDR1 SGHTA and CDR2 FQGTGA. There are 15 residues in the CDR3. Unmatched junction bases numbered 2, after V lost 2 bases and J lost 1 base.

This chain connects TRBV2 to TRBJ2-5; TRBD2 aligns across 13 bases. After removal of 8 bases from V and 4 bases from J, the junction contained 4 bases not matched to a gene. CDR1 and CDR2 from the germline V gene are SNHLY and FYNNEI. The CDR3 is made up of 14 amino acids. CDR3 DNA sequence: TGTGCCAGCCTTCGACTAGCGGGAGGAGAGACCCAGTACTTC. Translating gives CASLRLAGGETQYF.

This clone was picked up one time. This chain uses TRBV11-3 with TRBJ2-3; 9 bases are shared with TRBD1. The ends lost 1 base at V and 4 bases at J; junction bases unmatched: 3. Germline V gene sequence: CDR1 SGHNT, CDR2 YENEEA. The CDR3 has 15 residues. CDR3: CASSLGRQGADTQYF. CDR3 sequence (DNA): TGTGCCAGCAGCTTAGGGAGACAGGGGGCAGATACGCAGTATTTT.

V is TRBV7-8 and J is TRBJ1-6; D is ambiguous. The CDR3 consists of 12 residues. V shed 4 bases and J shed 8 bases, with 6 bases lying between them. CDR1 is SGHVS, CDR2 FQNEAQ, per germline. The CDR3 protein is CASSSVYSPLHF. CDR3 DNA: TGTGCCAGCAGCTCCGTCTATTCACCCCTCCACTTT.

The chain carries TRBV2 and TRBJ1-2, with 7 bases aligning to TRBD1. V shed 6 bases, J shed 3 bases, and the junction held 7 bases outside the gene matches. The CDR3 runs 14 residues. The germline gives CDR1 SNHLY, CDR2 FYNNEI. CDR3 coding DNA: TGTGCCAGCAGGCCAGACAGGGTTCACTATGGCTACACCTTC. This encodes CASRPDRVHYGYTF.

This clone appeared a single time. The chain is built from TRBV27 and TRBJ1-1, with D maybe TRBD1 (5 bases). Germline V CDR1 and CDR2: MNHEY, SMNVEV (reference sequence). CDR3 length equals 13 residues. Deletions cut 8 bases from V and 3 bases from J, with 13 bases between. The DNA of the CDR3 is TGTGCCAGCGCTCCGGGGGGGGACACTGAAGCTTTCTTT. Amino acid sequence: CASAPGGDTEAFF.

This clone appeared a few times. The chain carries TRBV12-3 or TRBV12-4 and TRBJ1-5; perhaps TRBD1 as D (5 bases). The V end was cut by 3 bases, the J end by 10 bases, with 13 bases between. CDR3 length equals 13 residues. Written as DNA, the CDR3 is TGTGCCAGCAGTTTGGGGGGAATTCGCCCCCAGCATTTT. Encoded protein: CASSLGGIRPQHF.

The chain recombines TRBV5-6 with TRBJ1-1; 7 bases line up with TRBD1. The CDR3 has 15 residues. Trimming removed 2 bases from V and 5 bases from J; junction bases left unmatched: 9. Germline CDR1 is SGHDT and CDR2 is YYEEEE. The CDR3 region is CASSFSNRGRTEAFF. DNA for the CDR3: TGTGCCAGCAGCTTTTCGAACAGGGGTCGGACTGAAGCTTTCTTT.

This clone was seen a single time. The chain employs TRBV29-1 and TRBJ1-2; D call uncertain. CDR1 and CDR2 (germline): SQVTM, ANQGSEA. This CDR3 is built from 12 residues. The germline V and J ends were trimmed by 5 bases and 4 bases, with 11 bases remaining between them. CDR3 DNA sequence: TGCAGCGTTCTTGGGCCCGGCTATGGCTACACCTTC. Protein product: CSVLGPGYGYTF. The full variable domain, rest sourced from reference TRBV29-1 and TRBJ1-2, is SAVISQKPSRDICQRGTSLTIQCQVDSQVTMMFWYRQQPGQSLTLIATANQGSEATYESGFVIDKFPISRPNLTFSTLTVSNMSPEDSSIYLCSVLGPGYGYTFGSGTRLTVV.

This clone was detected only once. The chain joins TRBV4-2 to TRBJ1-3, with D hard to call. Deletions cut 4 bases from V and 4 bases from J, with 11 bases between. The germline CDR1 and CDR2 sequences are LGHNA and YNFKEQ. CDR3 length equals 14 residues. In nucleotides, the CDR3 is TGTGCCAGCAGCCCCTCCGAAGCGGGAAACACCATATATTTT. Translating gives CASSPSEAGNTIYF.